This T cell receptor (beta chain) derives from a study of T cells in Graves' hyperthyroidism and ophthalmopathy. This clonotype was counted at least ten times. Its antigen is as yet unknown. TCR beta CDR3 sequences were amplified from RNA transcripts. First-round RT-PCR with HTBI primers amplified the TCR CDR3 region. TCRdb fed the multiplex PCR reads into MiXCR, producing one record per CDR3 protein. The profile shows about 59,000 distinct CDR3 sequences, about 53% of them singletons. V lost 2 bases, J lost 2 bases, and 8 bases lay in between. The CDR3 totals 14 residues. Germline CDR1 reads LNHDA; CDR2 reads SQIVND (reference sequence). Overall study results and limits: In the blood, most expanded thyroid clonotypes above 0.001 appeared as well.

This chain joins TRBV19 and TRBJ2-3; TRBD2 might be the D (6 bases). The sequence was collected from a woman aged 60 to 75 with Graves' ophthalmopathy. The sample was blood. The CDR3 reads CASSITGVTDTQYF. Here the CDR3 DNA reads TGTGCCAGTAGTATAACGGGGGTCACAGATACGCAGTATTTT.